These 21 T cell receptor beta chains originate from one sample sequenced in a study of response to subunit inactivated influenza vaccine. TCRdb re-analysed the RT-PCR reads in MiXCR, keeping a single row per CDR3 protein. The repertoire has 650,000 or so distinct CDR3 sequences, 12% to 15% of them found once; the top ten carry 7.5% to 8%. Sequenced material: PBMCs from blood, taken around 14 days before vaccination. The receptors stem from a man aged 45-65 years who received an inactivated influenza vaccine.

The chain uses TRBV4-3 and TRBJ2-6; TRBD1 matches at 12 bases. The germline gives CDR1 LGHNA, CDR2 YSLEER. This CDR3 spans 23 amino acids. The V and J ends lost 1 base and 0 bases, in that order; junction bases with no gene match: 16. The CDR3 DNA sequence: TGCGCCAGCAGCCAAGTACGGGACAGGGGGCTCTTTGACGTGAGCTCTGGGGCCAACGTCCTGACTTTC. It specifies CASSQVRDRGLFDVSSGANVLTF.

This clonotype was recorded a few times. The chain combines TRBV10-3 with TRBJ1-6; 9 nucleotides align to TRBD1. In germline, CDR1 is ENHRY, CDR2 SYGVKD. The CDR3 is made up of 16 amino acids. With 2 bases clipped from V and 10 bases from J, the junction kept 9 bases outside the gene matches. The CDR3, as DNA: TGTGCCATCAGTGAGATAGGAGGACAGGGGAACTCACCCCTCCACTTT. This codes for CAISEIGGQGNSPLHF.

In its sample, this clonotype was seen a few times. The CDR3 reads CASSLAAYGYTF. The CDR3 DNA reads as TGTGCCAGCAGCTTAGCCGCCTATGGCTACACCTTC. The chain joins TRBV7-2 to TRBJ1-2; no reliable D call. There are 12 residues in the CDR3. Germline V gene sequence: CDR1 SGHTA, CDR2 FQGNSA. V was pared by 0 bases and J by 4 bases, with 3 bases between.

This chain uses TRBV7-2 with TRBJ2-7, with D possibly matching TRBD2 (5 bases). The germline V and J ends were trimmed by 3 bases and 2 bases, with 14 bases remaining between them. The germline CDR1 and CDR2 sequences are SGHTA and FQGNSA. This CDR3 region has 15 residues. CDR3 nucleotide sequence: TGTGCCAGCAGCTTGGAAGGACTCCAAACCTACGAGCAGTACTTC. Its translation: CASSLEGLQTYEQYF.

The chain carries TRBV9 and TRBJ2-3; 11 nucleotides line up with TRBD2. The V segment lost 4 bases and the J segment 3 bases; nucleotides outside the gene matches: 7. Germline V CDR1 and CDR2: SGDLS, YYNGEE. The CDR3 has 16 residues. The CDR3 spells CASSSGLAEKTDTQYF. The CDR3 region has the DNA TGTGCCAGCAGCTCGGGACTAGCGGAGAAAACAGATACGCAGTATTTT.

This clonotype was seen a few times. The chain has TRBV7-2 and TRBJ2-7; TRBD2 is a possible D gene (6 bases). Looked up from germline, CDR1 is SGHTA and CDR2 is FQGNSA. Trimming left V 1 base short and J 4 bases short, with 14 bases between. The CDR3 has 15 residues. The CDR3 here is CASSLGGVAGYEQYF. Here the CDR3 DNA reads TGTGCCAGCAGCTTAGGCGGGGTAGCAGGGTACGAGCAGTACTTC.

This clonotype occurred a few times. CDR3 sequence reads: CASRLRDRSYEQYF. Here the CDR3 DNA reads TGTGCCAGCAGACTCCGGGACAGGAGCTACGAGCAGTACTTC. The chain carries TRBV12-3 or TRBV12-4 and TRBJ2-7; TRBD1 matches 8 bases. This CDR3 has 14 amino acids. Germline trimming cut 6 bases from V and 3 bases from J; bases unmatched to any gene: 7.

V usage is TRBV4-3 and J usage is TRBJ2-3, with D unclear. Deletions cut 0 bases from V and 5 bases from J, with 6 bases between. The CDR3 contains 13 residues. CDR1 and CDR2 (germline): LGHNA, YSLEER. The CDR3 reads CASSQDDGDTQYF. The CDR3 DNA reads TGCGCCAGCAGCCAAGATGACGGAGATACGCAGTATTTT.

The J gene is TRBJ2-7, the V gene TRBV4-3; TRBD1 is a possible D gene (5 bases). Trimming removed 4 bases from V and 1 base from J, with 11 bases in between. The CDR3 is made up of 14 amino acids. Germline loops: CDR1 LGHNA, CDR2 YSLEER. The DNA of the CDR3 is TGCGCCAGCAGCCGAGACAGCCTTTCCTACGAGCAGTACTTC. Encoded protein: CASSRDSLSYEQYF.

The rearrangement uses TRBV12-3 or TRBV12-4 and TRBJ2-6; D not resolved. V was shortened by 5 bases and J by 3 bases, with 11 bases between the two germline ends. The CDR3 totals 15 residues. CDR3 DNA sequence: TGTGCCAGCAGTCTGGCCGGTGGTGGGGCCAACGTCCTGACTTTC. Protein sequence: CASSLAGGGANVLTF.

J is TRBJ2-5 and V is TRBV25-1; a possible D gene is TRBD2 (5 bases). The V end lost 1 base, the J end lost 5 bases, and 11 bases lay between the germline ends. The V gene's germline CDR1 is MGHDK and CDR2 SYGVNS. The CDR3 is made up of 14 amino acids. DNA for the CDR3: TGTGCCAGCAGTGAATTTAAGGGCGGGGAGACCCAGTACTTC. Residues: CASSEFKGGETQYF.

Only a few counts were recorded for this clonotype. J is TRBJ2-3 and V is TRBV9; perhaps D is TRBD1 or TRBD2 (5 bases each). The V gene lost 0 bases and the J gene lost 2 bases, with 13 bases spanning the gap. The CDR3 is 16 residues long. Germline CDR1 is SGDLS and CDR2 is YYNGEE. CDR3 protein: CASSVEERGHTDTQYF. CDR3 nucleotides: TGTGCCAGCAGCGTAGAGGAACGGGGCCACACAGATACGCAGTATTTT.

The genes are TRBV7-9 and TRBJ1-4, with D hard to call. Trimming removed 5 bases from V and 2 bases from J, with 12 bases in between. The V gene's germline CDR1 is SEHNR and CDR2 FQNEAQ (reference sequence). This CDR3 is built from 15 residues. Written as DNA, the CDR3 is TGTGCCAGCAGCCGTACGTCGGGGACTAATGAAAAACTGTTTTTT. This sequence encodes CASSRTSGTNEKLFF.

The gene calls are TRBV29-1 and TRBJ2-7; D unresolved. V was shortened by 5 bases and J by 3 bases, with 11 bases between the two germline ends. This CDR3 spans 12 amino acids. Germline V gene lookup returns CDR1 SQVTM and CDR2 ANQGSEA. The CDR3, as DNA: TGCAGCGTTCTCTCTGACGGCTACGAGCAGTACTTC. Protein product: CSVLSDGYEQYF.

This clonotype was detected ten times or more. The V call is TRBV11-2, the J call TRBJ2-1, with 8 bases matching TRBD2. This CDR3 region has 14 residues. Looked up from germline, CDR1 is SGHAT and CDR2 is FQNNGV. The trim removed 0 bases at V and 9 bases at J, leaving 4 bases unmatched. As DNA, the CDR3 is TGTGCCAGCAGCTTAGAGAGACTAGCGTTTGAGCAGTTCTTC. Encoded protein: CASSLERLAFEQFF.

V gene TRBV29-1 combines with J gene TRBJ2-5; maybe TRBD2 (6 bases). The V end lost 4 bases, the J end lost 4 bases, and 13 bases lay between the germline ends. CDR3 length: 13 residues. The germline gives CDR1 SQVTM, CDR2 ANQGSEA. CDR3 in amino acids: CSVGRGIIETQYF. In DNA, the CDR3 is TGCAGCGTTGGTCGGGGGATCATAGAGACCCAGTACTTC.

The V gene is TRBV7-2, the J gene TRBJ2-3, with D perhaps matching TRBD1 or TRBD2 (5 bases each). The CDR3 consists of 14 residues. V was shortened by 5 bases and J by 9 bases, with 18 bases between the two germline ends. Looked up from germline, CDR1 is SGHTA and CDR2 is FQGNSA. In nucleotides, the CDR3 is TGTGCCAGCAGCACAGGACTGTGGATAGACACGCAGTATTTT. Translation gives CASSTGLWIDTQYF.

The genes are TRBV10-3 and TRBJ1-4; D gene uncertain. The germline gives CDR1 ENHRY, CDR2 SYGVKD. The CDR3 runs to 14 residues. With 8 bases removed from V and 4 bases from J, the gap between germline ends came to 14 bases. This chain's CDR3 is CAIGDRDINEKLFF. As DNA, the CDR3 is TGTGCCATCGGGGATCGCGACATTAATGAAAAACTGTTTTTT.

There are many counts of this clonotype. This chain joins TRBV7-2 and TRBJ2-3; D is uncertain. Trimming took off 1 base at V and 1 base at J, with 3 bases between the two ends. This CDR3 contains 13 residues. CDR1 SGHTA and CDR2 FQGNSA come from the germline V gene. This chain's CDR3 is CASSLVGTDTQYF. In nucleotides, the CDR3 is TGTGCCAGCAGCTTAGTTGGCACAGATACGCAGTATTTT. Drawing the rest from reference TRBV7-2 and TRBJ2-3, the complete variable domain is GAGVSQSPSNKVTEKGKDVELRCDPISGHTALYWYRQSLGQGLEFLIYFQGNSAPDKSGLPSDRFSAERTGGSVSTLTIQRTQQEDSAVYLCASSLVGTDTQYFGPGTRLTVL.

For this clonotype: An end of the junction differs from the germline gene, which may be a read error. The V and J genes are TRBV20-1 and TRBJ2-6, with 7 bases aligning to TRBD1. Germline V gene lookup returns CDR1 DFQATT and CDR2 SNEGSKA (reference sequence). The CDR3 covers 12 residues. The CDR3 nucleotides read TGCAGTGCTAGACACCTTCAGGGGGTGGAGGCTTTC. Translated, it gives CSARHLQGVEAF.

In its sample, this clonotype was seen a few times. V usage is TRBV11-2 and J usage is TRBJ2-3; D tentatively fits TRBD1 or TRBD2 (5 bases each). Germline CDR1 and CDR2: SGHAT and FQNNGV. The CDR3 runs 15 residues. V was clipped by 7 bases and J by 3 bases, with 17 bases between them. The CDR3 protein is CASNPPNEGTDTQYF. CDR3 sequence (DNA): TGTGCCAGCAACCCTCCTAATGAGGGGACAGATACGCAGTATTTT. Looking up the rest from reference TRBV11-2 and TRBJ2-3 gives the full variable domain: EAGVAQSPRYKIIEKRQSVAFWCNPISGHATLYWYQQILGQGPKLLIQFQNNGVVDDSQLPKDRFSAERLKGVDSTLKIQPAKLEDSAVYLCASNPPNEGTDTQYFGPGTRLTVL.